One and the same sample provided the 5 T cell receptor beta chains below, sequenced in a study of T cells after yellow fever vaccination (dated by TCRdb to about 2019). Libraries were made using 5' RACE. Sequencer: Illumina HiSeq 2500. Using fastp trimming at Q25 and MiXCR clonotype assembly, TCRdb reanalyzed the public sequencing data and kept in-frame beta chains. Rows matching on CDR3 protein sequence are summarized as one entry with the most common DNA and genes. The sample table lists about 320,000 distinct CDR3 sequences, around 6.8% of them with a count of one. Roughly a sixth of the sample goes to the ten largest clones. The treatment or condition label of this sample denotes: live attenuated yellow fever vaccine strain. The sample in question was PBMCs, obtained about 49 days after the first yellow fever vaccination. All receptors derive from a man aged 18 to 35 who received the YFV17D yellow fever vaccine.

This clonotype has just a few counts. V gene TRBV7-9 combines with J gene TRBJ2-3, with D hard to call. Looked up from germline, CDR1 is SEHNR and CDR2 is FQNEAQ (reference sequence). V lost 6 bases, J lost 2 bases, and 18 bases lay in between. The CDR3 sequence is 16 residues long. In DNA form, the CDR3 reads TGTGCCAGCAGTTGGTTCCGACGGCGATTCACAGATACGCAGTATTTT. This codes for CASSWFRRRFTDTQYF.

The rearrangement links TRBV5-1 to TRBJ2-5; tentatively, D is TRBD1 or TRBD2 (5 bases each). V was trimmed by 6 bases and J by 2 bases, leaving 14 bases between them. The CDR3 loop spans 14 amino acids. Germline-derived CDR1 and CDR2 are SGHRS and YFSETQ. The CDR3 here is CASNLGTIQETQYF. The CDR3 nucleotides read TGCGCCAGCAACCTAGGGACGATACAAGAGACCCAGTACTTC.

There are a few counts of this clonotype. The rearrangement joins TRBV4-2 to TRBJ1-2; no firm D call. Trimming pared 1 base from V and 2 bases from J, leaving 11 bases between. This CDR3 is built from 15 residues. In germline, CDR1 is LGHNA, CDR2 YNFKEQ. The CDR3 loop reads CASSQAGKANYGYTF. The CDR3 region has the DNA TGTGCCAGCAGCCAAGCGGGGAAAGCGAACTATGGCTACACCTTC.

This clonotype was observed a few times. This rearrangement joins TRBV10-2 to TRBJ2-7; D gene unclear. This CDR3 comprises 13 residues. CDR1 WSHSY and CDR2 SAAADI come from the germline V gene. V was shortened by 0 bases and J by 2 bases, with 5 bases between the two germline ends. CDR3 bases: TGCGCCAGCAGTGAGTCGGATCCCTACGAGCAGTACTTC. Protein product: CASSESDPYEQYF.

The V gene is TRBV24-1, the J gene TRBJ2-3, with 10 bases that match TRBD2. In germline, CDR1 is KGHDR, CDR2 SFDVKD. The CDR3 sequence is 19 residues long. With 4 bases clipped from V and 1 base from J, the junction kept 13 bases outside the gene matches. CDR3 residues: CATSDAAGGELSGTDTQYF. CDR3 nucleotide sequence: TGTGCCACCAGTGACGCAGCGGGGGGGGAATTAAGTGGCACAGATACGCAGTATTTT.